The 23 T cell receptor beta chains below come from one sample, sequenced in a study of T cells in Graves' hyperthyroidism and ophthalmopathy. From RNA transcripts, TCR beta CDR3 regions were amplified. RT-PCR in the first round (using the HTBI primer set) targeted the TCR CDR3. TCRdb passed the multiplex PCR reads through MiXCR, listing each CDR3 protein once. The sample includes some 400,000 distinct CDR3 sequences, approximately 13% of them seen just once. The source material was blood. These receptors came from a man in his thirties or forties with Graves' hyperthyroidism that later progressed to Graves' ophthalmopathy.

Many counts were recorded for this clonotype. The CDR3 coding sequence is TGCGCCAGGCGACAGGGCTTCCAGCCCCAGCATTTT. It specifies CARRQGFQPQHF. The chain employs TRBV4-1 and TRBJ1-5; 7 bases align to TRBD1. Losses at the gene ends were 9 bases for V and 7 bases for J; bases not matched to a gene: 6. The CDR3 has 12 residues. From germline, CDR1 is MGHRA and CDR2 YSYEKL.

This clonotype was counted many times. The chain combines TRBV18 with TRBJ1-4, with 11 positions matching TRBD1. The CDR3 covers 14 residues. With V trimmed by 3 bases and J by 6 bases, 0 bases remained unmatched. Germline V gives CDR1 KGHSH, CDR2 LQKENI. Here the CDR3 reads CASSPGQGDEKLFF. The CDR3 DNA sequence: TGTGCCAGCTCACCGGGACAGGGGGATGAAAAACTGTTTTTT.

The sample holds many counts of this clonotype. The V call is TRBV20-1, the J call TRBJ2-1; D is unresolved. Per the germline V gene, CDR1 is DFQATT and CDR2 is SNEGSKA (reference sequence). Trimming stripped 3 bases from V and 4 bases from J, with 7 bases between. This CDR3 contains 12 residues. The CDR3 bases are TGCAGTGCTAGCAGACATTACAATGAGCAGTTCTTC. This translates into CSASRHYNEQFF.

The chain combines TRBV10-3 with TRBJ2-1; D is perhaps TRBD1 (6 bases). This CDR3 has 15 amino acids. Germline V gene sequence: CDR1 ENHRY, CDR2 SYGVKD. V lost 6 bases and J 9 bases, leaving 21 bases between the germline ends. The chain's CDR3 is CAISVQGDMFGEQFF. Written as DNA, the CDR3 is TGTGCCATCAGCGTACAGGGTGATATGTTCGGTGAGCAGTTCTTC.

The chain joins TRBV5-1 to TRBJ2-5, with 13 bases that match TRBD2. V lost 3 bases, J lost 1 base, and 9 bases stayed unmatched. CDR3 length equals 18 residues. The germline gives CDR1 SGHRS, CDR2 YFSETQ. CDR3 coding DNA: TGCGCCAGCAGCTCCAGACTAGCGGGGGGTCGTACCCAAGAGACCCAGTACTTC. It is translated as CASSSRLAGGRTQETQYF. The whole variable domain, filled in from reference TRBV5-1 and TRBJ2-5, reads KAGVTQTPRYLIKTRGQQVTLSCSPISGHRSVSWYQQTPGQGLQFLFEYFSETQRNKGNFPGRFSGRQFSNSRSEMNVSTLELGDSALYLCASSSRLAGGRTQETQYFGPGTRLLVL.

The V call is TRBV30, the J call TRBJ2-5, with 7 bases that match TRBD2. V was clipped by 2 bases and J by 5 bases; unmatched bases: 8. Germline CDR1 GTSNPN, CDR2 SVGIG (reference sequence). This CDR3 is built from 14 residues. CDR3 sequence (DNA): TGTGCCTGGAGTCTTCCGGGGGGTTGGGAGACCCAGTACTTC. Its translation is CAWSLPGGWETQYF.

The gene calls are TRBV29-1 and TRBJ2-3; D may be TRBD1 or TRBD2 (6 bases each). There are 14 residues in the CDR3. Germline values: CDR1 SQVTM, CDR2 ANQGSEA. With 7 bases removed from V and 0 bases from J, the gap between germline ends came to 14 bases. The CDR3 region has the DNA TGCAGCGCAGGTCCCGGGGGCAGCACAGATACGCAGTATTTT. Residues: CSAGPGGSTDTQYF.

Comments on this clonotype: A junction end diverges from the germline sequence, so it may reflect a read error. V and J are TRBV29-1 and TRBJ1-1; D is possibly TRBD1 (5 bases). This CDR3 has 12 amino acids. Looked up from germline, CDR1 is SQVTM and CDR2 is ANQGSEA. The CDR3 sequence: CSVSTGRTEVFF. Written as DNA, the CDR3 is TGCAGCGTTTCAACAGGAAGAACTGAAGTTTTCTTT.

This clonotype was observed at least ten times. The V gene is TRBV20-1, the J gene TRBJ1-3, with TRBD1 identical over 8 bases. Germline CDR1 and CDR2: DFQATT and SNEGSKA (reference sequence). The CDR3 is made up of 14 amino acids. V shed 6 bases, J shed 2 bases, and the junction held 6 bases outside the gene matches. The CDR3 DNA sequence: TGCAGTGCCGCACCGGGACAGGCTGGAAACACCATATATTTT. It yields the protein CSAAPGQAGNTIYF.

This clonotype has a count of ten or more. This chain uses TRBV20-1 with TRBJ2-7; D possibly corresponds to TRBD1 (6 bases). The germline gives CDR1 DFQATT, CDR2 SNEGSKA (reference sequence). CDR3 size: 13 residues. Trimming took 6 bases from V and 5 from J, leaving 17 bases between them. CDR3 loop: CSALTGILNEQYF. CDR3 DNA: TGCAGTGCCCTTACAGGGATACTCAACGAGCAGTACTTC.

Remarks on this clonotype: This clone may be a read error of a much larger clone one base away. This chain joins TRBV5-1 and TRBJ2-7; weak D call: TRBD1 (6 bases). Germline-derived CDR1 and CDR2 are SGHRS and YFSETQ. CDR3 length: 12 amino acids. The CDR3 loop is CTSSSPGDEQYF. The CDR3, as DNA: TGCACCAGCAGCTCTCCAGGGGACGAGCAGTACTTC.

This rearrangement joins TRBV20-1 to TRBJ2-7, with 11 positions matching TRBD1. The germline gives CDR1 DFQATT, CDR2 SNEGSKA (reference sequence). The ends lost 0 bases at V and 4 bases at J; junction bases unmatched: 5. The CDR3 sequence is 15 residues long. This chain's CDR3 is CSARDPGQGVYEQYF. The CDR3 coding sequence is TGCAGTGCTAGAGATCCGGGACAGGGGGTGTACGAGCAGTACTTC.

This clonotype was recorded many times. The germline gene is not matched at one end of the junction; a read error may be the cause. CDR3 in DNA: TGTGGTCCGGCAGGACCCACAACGATGAACACTGGAGCTTTCTTT. Its protein product is CGPAGPTTMNTGAFF. This chain joins TRBV2 and TRBJ1-1; D is undetermined. This CDR3 has 15 residues. Germline CDR1 reads SNHLY; CDR2 reads FYNNEI. Full variable domain (rest looked up from reference TRBV2 and TRBJ1-1): EPEVTQTPSHQVTQMGQEVILRCVPISNHLYFYWYRQILGQKVEFLVSFYNNEISEKSEIFDDQFSVERPDGSNFTLKIRSTKLEDSAMYFCGPAGPTTMNTGAFFGQGTRLTVV.

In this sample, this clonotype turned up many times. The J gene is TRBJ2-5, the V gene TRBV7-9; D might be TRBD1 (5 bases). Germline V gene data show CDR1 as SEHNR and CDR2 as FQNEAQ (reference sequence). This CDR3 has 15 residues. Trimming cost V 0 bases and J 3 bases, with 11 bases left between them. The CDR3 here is CASSLAPQGKETQYF. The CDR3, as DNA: TGTGCCAGCAGCTTAGCCCCGCAGGGCAAAGAGACCCAGTACTTC.

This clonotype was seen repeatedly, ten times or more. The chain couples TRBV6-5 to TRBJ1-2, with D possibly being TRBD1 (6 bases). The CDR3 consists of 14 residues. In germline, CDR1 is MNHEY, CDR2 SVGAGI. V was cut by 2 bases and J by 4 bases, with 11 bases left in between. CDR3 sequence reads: CASSYGGLGYGYTF. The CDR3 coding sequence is TGTGCCAGCAGTTACGGGGGGCTAGGCTATGGCTACACCTTC.

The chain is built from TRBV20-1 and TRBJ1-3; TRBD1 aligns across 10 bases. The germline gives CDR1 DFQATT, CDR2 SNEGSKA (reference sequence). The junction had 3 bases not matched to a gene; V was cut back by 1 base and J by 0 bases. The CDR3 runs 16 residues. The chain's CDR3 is CSARGQGAFSGNTIYF. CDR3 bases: TGCAGTGCTAGAGGACAGGGGGCTTTCTCTGGAAACACCATATATTTT.

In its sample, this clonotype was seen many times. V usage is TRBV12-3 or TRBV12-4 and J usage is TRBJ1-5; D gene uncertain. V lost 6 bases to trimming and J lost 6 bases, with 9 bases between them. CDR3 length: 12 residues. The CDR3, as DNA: TGTGCCAGCAGCGTCCTTCCTCAGCCCCAGCATTTT. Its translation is CASSVLPQPQHF.

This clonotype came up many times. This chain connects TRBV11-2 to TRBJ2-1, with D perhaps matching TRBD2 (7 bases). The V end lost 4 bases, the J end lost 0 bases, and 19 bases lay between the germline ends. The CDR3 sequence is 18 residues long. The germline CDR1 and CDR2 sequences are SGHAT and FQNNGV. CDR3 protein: CASSSARGAPRSYNEQFF. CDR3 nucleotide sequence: TGTGCCAGCAGCTCGGCCCGGGGGGCCCCTCGCTCCTACAATGAGCAGTTCTTC.

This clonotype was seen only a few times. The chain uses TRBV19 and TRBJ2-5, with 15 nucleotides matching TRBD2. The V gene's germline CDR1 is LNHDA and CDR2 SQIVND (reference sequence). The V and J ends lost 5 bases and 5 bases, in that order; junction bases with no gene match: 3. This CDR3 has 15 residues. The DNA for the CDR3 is TGTGCCAGTAGTGCGGGGACTAGCGGGGGGGAGACCCAGTACTTC. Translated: CASSAGTSGGETQYF.

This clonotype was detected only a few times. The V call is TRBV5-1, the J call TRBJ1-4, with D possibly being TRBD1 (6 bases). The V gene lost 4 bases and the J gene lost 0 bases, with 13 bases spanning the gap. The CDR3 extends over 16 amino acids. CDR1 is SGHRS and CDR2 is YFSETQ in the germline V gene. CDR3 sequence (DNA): TGCGCCAGCAGCACTACAGGGTCTGCAACTAATGAAAAACTGTTTTTT. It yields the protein CASSTTGSATNEKLFF.

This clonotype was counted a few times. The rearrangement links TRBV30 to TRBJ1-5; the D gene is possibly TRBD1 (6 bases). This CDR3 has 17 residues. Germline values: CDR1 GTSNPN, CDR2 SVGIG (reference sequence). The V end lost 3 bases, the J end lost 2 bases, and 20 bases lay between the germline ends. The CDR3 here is CAWSSSRGFDRNQPQHF. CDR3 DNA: TGTGCCTGGAGCTCCAGCAGGGGCTTTGATCGCAATCAGCCCCAGCATTTT.

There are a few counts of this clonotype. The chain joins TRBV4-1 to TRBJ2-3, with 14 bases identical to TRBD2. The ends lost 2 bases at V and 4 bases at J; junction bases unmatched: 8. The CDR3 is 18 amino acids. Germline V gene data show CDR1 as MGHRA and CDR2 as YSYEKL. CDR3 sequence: CASSQRLAGGTFSDTQYF. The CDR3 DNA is TGCGCCAGCAGCCAACGACTAGCGGGGGGGACTTTCTCAGATACGCAGTATTTT.

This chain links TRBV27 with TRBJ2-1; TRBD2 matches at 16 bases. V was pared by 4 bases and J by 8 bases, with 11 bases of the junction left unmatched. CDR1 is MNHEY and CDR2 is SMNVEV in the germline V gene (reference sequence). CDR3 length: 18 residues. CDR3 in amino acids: CASSSGLAGGPRGYEQFF. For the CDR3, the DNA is TGTGCCAGCAGTTCGGGACTAGCGGGGGGGCCACGTGGTTATGAGCAGTTCTTC.